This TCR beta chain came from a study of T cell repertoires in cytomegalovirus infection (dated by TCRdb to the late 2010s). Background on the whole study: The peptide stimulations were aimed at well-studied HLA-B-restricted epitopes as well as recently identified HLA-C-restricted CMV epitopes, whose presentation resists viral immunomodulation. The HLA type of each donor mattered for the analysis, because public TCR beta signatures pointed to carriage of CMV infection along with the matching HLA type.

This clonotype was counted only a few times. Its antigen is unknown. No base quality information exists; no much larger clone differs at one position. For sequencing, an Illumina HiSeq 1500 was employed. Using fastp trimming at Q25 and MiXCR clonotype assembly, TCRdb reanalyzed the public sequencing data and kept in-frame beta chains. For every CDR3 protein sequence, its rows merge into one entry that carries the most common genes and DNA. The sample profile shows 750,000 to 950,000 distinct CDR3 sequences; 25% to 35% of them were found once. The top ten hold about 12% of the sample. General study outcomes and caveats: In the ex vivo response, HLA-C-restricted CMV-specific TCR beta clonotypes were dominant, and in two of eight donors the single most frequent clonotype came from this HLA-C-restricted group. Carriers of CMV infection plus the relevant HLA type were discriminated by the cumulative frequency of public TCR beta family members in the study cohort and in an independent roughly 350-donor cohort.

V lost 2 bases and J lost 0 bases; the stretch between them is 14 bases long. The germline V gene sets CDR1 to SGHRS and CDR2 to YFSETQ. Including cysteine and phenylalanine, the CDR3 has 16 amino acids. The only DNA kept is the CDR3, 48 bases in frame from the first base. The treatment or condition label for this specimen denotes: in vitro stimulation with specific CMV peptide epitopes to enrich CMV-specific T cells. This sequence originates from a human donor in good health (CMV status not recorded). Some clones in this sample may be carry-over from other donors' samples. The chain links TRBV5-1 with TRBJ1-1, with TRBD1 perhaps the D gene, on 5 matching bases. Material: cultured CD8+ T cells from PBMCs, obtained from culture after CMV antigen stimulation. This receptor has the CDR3 CASSFIQGEMNTEAFF. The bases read TGCGCCAGCAGCTTCATCCAGGGCGAAATGAACACTGAAGCTTTCTTT.